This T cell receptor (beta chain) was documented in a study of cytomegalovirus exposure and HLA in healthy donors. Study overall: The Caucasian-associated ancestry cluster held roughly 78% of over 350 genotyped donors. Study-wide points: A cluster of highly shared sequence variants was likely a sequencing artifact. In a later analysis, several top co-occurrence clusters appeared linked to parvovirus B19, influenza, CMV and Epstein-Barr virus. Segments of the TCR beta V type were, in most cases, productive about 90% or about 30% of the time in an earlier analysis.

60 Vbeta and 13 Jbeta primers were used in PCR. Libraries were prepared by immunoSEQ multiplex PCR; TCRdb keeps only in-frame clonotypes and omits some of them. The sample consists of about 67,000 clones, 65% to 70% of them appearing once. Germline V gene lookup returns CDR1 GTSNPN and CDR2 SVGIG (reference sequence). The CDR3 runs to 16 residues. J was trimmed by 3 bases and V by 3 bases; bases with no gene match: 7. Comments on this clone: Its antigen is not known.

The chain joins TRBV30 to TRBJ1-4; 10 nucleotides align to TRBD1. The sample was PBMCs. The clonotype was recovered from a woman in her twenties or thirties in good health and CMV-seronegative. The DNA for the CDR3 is TGTGCCTGGAGCCCGGGACAGGGGATGGCTAATGAAAAACTGTTTTTT. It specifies CAWSPGQGMANEKLFF.